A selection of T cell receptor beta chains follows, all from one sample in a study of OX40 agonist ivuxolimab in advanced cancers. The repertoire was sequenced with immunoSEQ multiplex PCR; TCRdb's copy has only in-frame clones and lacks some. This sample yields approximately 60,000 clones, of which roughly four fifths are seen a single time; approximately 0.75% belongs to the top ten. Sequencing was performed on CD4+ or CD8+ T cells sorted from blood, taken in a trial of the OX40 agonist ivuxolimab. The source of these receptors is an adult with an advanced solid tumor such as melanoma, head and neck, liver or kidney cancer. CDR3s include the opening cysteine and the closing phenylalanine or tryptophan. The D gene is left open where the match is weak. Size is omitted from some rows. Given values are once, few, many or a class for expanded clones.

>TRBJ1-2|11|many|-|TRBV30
TGTGCCTGGTGGGTCTTCTATGGCTACACCTTC
CAWWVFYGYTF
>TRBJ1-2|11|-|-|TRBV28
TGTGCCAGTAGTGACAGATATGGCTACACCTTC
CASSDRYGYTF
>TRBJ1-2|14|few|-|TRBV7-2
TGTGCCAGCAGCTTATCGGGCCAGAACTATGGCTACACCTTC
CASSLSGQNYGYTF
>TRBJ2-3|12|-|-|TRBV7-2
TGTGCCAGCAGCCCCACCCTAAATACGCAGTATTTT
CASSPTLNTQYF
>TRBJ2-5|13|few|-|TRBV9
TGTGCCAGCAACCCACTAAGCTCCGAGACCCAGTACTTC
CASNPLSSETQYF
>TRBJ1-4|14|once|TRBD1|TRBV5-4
TGTGCCAGCAGCTTGGGGACAGGGAGTGAAAAACTGTTTTTT
CASSLGTGSEKLFF
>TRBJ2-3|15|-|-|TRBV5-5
TGTGCCAGCAGCTTGGGGGGATCTAGCACAGATACGCAGTATTTT
CASSLGGSSTDTQYF
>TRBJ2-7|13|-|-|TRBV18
TGTGCCAGCTCACCACCCGGGGTCTACGAGCAGTACTTC
CASSPPGVYEQYF
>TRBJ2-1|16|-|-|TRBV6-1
TGTGCCAGCAGTGAGCCCGGGTCGCCCCAAGGCAATGAGCAGTTCTTC
CASSEPGSPQGNEQFF
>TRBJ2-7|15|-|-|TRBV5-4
TGTGCCAGCAGCTTTAGCGGAACTTTCTCCTACGAGCAGTACTTC
CASSFSGTFSYEQYF
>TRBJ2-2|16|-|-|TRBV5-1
TGCGCCAGCAGCGCCCGTGAGGTCGGAGGTGCCGGGGAGCTGTTTTTT
CASSAREVGGAGELFF
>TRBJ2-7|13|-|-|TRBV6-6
TGTGCCAGCAGTTCTGGGGTGCGCCACGAGCAGTACTTC
CASSSGVRHEQYF
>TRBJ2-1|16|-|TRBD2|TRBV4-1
TGCGCCAGCAGCTCACTAGCGGGAGAGGGTGGCAATGAGCAGTTCTTC
CASSSLAGEGGNEQFF
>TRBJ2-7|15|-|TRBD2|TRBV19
TGTGCCAGTAGTCTAGCTCAGAGCGGGGCCTACGAGCAGTACTTC
CASSLAQSGAYEQYF
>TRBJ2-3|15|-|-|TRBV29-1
TGCAGCGTTGTGGGAGGCCGGGGCAGCACAGATACGCAGTATTTT
CSVVGGRGSTDTQYF
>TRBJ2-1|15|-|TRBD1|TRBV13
TGTGCCAGCAGCCCGACAGGGGGTCGGTACAATGAGCAGTTCTTC
CASSPTGGRYNEQFF
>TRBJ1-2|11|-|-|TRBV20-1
TGCAGTGCCCAGGGAGCCTATGGCTACACCTTC
CSAQGAYGYTF
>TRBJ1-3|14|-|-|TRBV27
TGTGCCAGCAGTTTGACCTTCTCTGGAAACACCATATATTTT
CASSLTFSGNTIYF